The clone carrying this T cell receptor beta chain was picked up one time. Its target is unknown. This sample stems from a study of T cell repertoires in cytomegalovirus infection. Findings and limits, study-wide: Dominating the ex vivo response were HLA-C-restricted CMV-specific TCR beta clonotypes.

TCRdb re-called the reads through MiXCR, storing one row per CDR3 protein. The sample has roughly 180,000 distinct CDR3 sequences; about a fifth are singletons. Germline V gene sequence: CDR1 DFQATT, CDR2 SNEGSKA (reference sequence). Trimming removed 4 bases from V and 4 bases from J; junction bases left unmatched: 6. The CDR3 consists of 15 residues. Sample: CD8+ T cells from cultured PBMCs, taken from culture after CMV antigen stimulation. V gene TRBV20-1 combines with J gene TRBJ2-3; TRBD2 aligns across 12 bases. The clonotype was recovered from a human donor in good health (CMV status not recorded). Some clones in this sample may be carry-over from other donors' samples. CDR3 loop: CSAIRLAGDSDTQYF. The CDR3 nucleotides read TGCAGTGCTATAAGACTAGCGGGGGACTCAGATACGCAGTATTTT.